Each of the 12 T cell receptor beta chains below was sequenced from the same sample in a study of CD8 T cells in ankylosing spondylitis. MiXCR, applied by TCRdb to the 5' RACE reads, yields one record per CDR3 protein. The table shows 380,000 or so distinct CDR3 sequences, with 20% to 25% occurring only once. The sequencing sample was made of blood, either unsorted or a sorted T cell fraction (not recorded which). Receptors were obtained from a male donor with ankylosing spondylitis or in good health (not recorded which).

Concerning this clonotype itself: Germline is not matched at one junction end, which may reflect a read error. The CDR3 nucleotides are TGTGCCAGCAGTGGAACACAGGGGGCCCACTTC. This encodes CASSGTQGAHF. This rearrangement joins TRBV27 to TRBJ2-7; 9 bases are a match to TRBD1. Germline CDR1 MNHEY, CDR2 SMNVEV (reference sequence). The CDR3 loop spans 11 amino acids.

The chain carries TRBV7-8 and TRBJ2-2, with D possibly being TRBD2 (7 bases). V lost 1 base and J 1 base, leaving 13 bases between the germline ends. Looked up from germline, CDR1 is SGHVS and CDR2 is FQNEAQ. The CDR3 is 17 residues long. The CDR3 loop reads CASSLVTGGWNTGELFF. The CDR3 DNA is TGTGCCAGCAGCTTAGTAACGGGGGGCTGGAACACCGGGGAGCTGTTTTTT.

Regarding this clonotype: The junction and the germline gene differ at one end; a read error may be behind it. This sequence joins TRBV4-2 and TRBJ2-7; 7 nucleotides match TRBD1. Germline V gene lookup returns CDR1 LGHNA and CDR2 YNFKEQ. CDR3 size: 16 residues. The CDR3 reads CASSQDMGQGVDEQYF. The CDR3 DNA reads TGTGCCAGCAGCCAAGATATGGGTCAGGGGGTTGACGAGCAGTATTTC.

This clonotype was found many times. The rearrangement uses TRBV9 and TRBJ2-1, with D perhaps assigned TRBD1 or TRBD2 (5 bases each). Trimming removed 6 bases at V and 3 bases at J, with 19 bases between. This CDR3 comprises 16 residues. Germline CDR1 SGDLS, CDR2 YYNGEE. CDR3: CASTPGGQIYYNEQFF. The CDR3 DNA is TGTGCCAGCACCCCCGGAGGACAAATCTACTACAATGAGCAGTTCTTC.

This clonotype was recorded a few times. V gene TRBV4-2 combines with J gene TRBJ1-2; weak D call: TRBD1 (6 bases). There are 17 residues in the CDR3. V gave up 1 base and J gave up 6 bases, with 21 bases separating them. CDR1 LGHNA and CDR2 YNFKEQ come from the germline V gene. The CDR3 nucleotides read TGTGCCAGCAGCCAAGGCCCGGGGGGCGGATTTTTGGATGGCTACACCTTC. Amino acid sequence: CASSQGPGGGFLDGYTF.

The gene calls are TRBV7-9 and TRBJ2-2; D gene ambiguous. From germline, CDR1 is SEHNR and CDR2 FQNEAQ (reference sequence). There are 12 residues in the CDR3. Trimming left V 1 base short and J 7 bases short, with 4 bases between. The CDR3 DNA reads TGTGCCAGCAGCTTAGACAACGGGGAGCTGTTTTTT. Protein product: CASSLDNGELFF.

The sample holds a few counts of this clonotype. The rearrangement uses TRBV4-2 and TRBJ2-1, with D unclear. The V end was cut by 1 base, the J end by 10 bases, with 11 bases between. The V gene's germline CDR1 is LGHNA and CDR2 YNFKEQ. There are 13 residues in the CDR3. The CDR3: CASSQGEGAEQFF. The CDR3, as DNA: TGTGCCAGCAGCCAAGGCGAAGGCGCGGAGCAGTTCTTC.

There are a few counts of this clonotype. The chain couples TRBV11-1 to TRBJ2-7, with TRBD1 matching over 8 bases. The germline V gene encodes CDR1 SGHAT and CDR2 FQDESV (reference sequence). Germline trimming cut 3 bases from V and 5 bases from J; bases unmatched to any gene: 12. This CDR3 region has 16 residues. The DNA of the CDR3 is TGTGCCAGCAGCTTCAGGGGGCGCGTAGGTCCTGACGAGCAGTACTTC. It specifies CASSFRGRVGPDEQYF. Supplemented by reference TRBV11-1 and TRBJ2-7, the full variable domain reads EAEVAQSPRYKITEKSQAVAFWCDPISGHATLYWYRQILGQGPELLVQFQDESVVDDSQLPKDRFSAERLKGVDSTLKIQPAELGDSAMYLCASSFRGRVGPDEQYFGPGTRLTVT.

In its sample, this clonotype was seen a few times. CDR3 coding DNA: TGTGCCAGCAGCTTCTATGGGGAAAACACCGGGGAGCTGTTTTTT. This sequence encodes CASSFYGENTGELFF. V and J are TRBV7-9 and TRBJ2-2; D is uncertain. Trimming took 3 bases from V and 2 from J, leaving 10 bases between them. Germline assignment: CDR1 SEHNR and CDR2 FQNEAQ (reference sequence). CDR3 length: 15 amino acids.

This clonotype was counted a few times. The CDR3 DNA sequence: TGTGCCAGCAGTTCCCGGACTAGCGGGGCATACCAAGAGACCCAGTACTTC. Its protein is CASSSRTSGAYQETQYF. The chain joins TRBV6-5 to TRBJ2-5, with 12 positions matching TRBD2. Trimming at V came to 4 bases and at J to 0 bases, leaving 6 bases not matched to a gene. Germline-derived CDR1 and CDR2 are MNHEY and SVGAGI. The CDR3 is made up of 17 amino acids.

The rearrangement uses TRBV7-9 and TRBJ2-3, with TRBD1 identical over 11 bases. Per the germline V gene, CDR1 is SEHNR and CDR2 is FQNEAQ (reference sequence). The CDR3 has 15 residues. The trim removed 4 bases at V and 5 bases at J, leaving 5 bases unmatched. CDR3 region: CASSYAGTGGDTQYF. In DNA form, the CDR3 reads TGTGCCAGCAGCTACGCCGGGACAGGGGGAGATACGCAGTATTTT. Filled out from reference TRBV7-9 and TRBJ2-3, the complete variable domain reads DTGVSQNPRHKITKRGQNVTFRCDPISEHNRLYWYRQTLGQGPEFLTYFQNEAQLEKSRLLSDRFSAERPKGSFSTLEIQRTEQGDSAMYLCASSYAGTGGDTQYFGPGTRLTVL.

The chain links TRBV12-3 or TRBV12-4 to TRBJ2-1; perhaps D is TRBD1 or TRBD2 (5 bases each). V was pared by 10 bases and J by 2 bases, with 12 bases between. This CDR3 is built from 13 residues. CDR3: CAITGPPYNEQFF. As DNA, the CDR3 is TGTGCCATTACGGGACCGCCCTACAATGAGCAGTTCTTC.